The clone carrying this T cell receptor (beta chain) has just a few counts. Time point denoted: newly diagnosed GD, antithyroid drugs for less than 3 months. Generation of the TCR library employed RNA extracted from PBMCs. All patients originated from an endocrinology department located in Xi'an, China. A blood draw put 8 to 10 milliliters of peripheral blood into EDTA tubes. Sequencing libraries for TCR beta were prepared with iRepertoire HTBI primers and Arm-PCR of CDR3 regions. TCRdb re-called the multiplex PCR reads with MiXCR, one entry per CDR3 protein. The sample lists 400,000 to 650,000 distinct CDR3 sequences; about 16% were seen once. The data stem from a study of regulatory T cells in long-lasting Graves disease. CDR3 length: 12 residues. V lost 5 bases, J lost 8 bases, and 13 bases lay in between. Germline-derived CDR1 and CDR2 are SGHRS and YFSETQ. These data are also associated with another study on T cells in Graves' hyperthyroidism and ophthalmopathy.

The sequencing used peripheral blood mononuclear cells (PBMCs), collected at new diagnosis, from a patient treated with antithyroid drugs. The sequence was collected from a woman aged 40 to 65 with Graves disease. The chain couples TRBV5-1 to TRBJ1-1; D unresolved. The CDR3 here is CASSRPGEEAFF. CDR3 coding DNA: TGCGCCAGCAGTCGCCCGGGCGAAGAAGCTTTCTTT.